The 29 T cell receptor beta chains given below trace back to one sample, sequenced in a study of blood T cell repertoires in COVID-19. Assay used: immunoSEQ multiplex PCR; TCRdb lists only in-frame clones, some missing. The sample comprises 200,000 to 300,000 clones, about 82% of which are singletons, and 2% to 2.5% rests with the top ten. Specimen: PBMCs or T cells enriched from blood (not recorded which). These receptors were collected from a woman aged 50 to 60 who had recovered from COVID-19.

The chain links TRBV7-2 to TRBJ2-6, with 11 bases fitting TRBD1. Per germline, CDR1 SGHTA and CDR2 FQGNSA. V lost 6 bases, J lost 4 bases, and 8 bases stayed unmatched. The CDR3 is 17 residues long. CDR3 bases: TGTGCCAGCAGATCCGGGACAGGGGGAACGGGGGCCAACGTCCTGACTTTC. It encodes CASRSGTGGTGANVLTF.

This chain joins TRBV2 and TRBJ1-5; tentatively, D is TRBD1 (6 bases). With 6 bases removed from V and 2 bases from J, the gap between germline ends came to 14 bases. CDR3 length: 15 residues. Germline CDR1 and CDR2: SNHLY and FYNNEI. The CDR3 DNA sequence: TGTGCCAGCAGCAAAGACAGGAGCGGCAATCAGCCCCAGCATTTT. Its protein is CASSKDRSGNQPQHF.

The V call is TRBV4-3, the J call TRBJ1-2; D is unresolved. The germline V gene encodes CDR1 LGHNA and CDR2 YSLEER. This CDR3 spans 15 amino acids. V dropped 0 bases and J dropped 4 bases, with 12 bases sitting between them. The CDR3 here is CASSQDSTGFYGYTF. CDR3 sequence (DNA): TGCGCCAGCAGCCAAGATTCTACGGGTTTCTATGGCTACACCTTC.

The chain carries TRBV27 and TRBJ2-7, with TRBD2 identical over 15 bases. Germline V gives CDR1 MNHEY, CDR2 SMNVEV (reference sequence). J gave up 6 bases and V 4 bases, and 4 bases lay outside the gene matches. CDR3 size: 15 residues. The chain's CDR3 is CASSSGLAGGREQYF. The CDR3 coding sequence is TGTGCCAGCAGTTCGGGACTAGCGGGAGGCCGCGAGCAGTACTTC.

The chain links TRBV19 to TRBJ2-3; 10 nucleotides agree with TRBD2. With V trimmed by 6 bases and J by 7 bases, 13 bases remained unmatched. The CDR3 is made up of 16 amino acids. CDR1 is LNHDA, CDR2 SQIVND, per germline (reference sequence). The CDR3 coding sequence is TGTGCCAGTAGGGGTAGCGGGGGGCCATCCTCCTATACGCAGTATTTT. Protein: CASRGSGGPSSYTQYF.

This sequence joins TRBV20-1 and TRBJ1-1; perhaps TRBD1 as D (6 bases). Germline lookup yields CDR1 DFQATT and CDR2 SNEGSKA (reference sequence). This CDR3 has 10 residues. V was trimmed by 6 bases and J by 7 bases, leaving 9 bases between them. CDR3 loop: CSAGDIEAFF. The CDR3 DNA is TGCAGTGCCGGGGACATTGAAGCTTTCTTT.

The chain recombines TRBV9 with TRBJ1-1, with 9 bases matching TRBD1. J lost 4 bases, V lost 6 bases, and 7 bases had no gene match. CDR3 length: 14 amino acids. Germline lookup yields CDR1 SGDLS and CDR2 YYNGEE. CDR3 bases: TGTGCCAGCAACCTACAGGGGGCGAGCACTGAAGCTTTCTTT. Translated, it gives CASNLQGASTEAFF.

This clone was detected only once. The chain joins TRBV7-2 to TRBJ2-3; 8 bases are a match to TRBD2. The ends lost 5 bases at V and 2 bases at J; junction bases unmatched: 6. The CDR3 has 15 amino acids. CDR1 and CDR2 from the germline V gene are SGHTA and FQGNSA. CDR3 region: CASSRAGLVTDTQYF. The CDR3 region has the DNA TGTGCCAGCAGCAGGGCGGGACTAGTCACAGATACGCAGTATTTT.

The chain joins TRBV28 to TRBJ1-1; D unclear. Trimming took off 3 bases at V and 5 bases at J, with 13 bases between the two ends. Germline assignment: CDR1 MDHEN and CDR2 SYDVKM. This CDR3 has 14 amino acids. DNA of the CDR3: TGTGCCAGCAGTTTGGTTGGAGGGAGGACTGAAGCTTTCTTT. It yields the protein CASSLVGGRTEAFF.

This clone was picked up a small number of times. V gene TRBV11-1 combines with J gene TRBJ2-3; D is uncertain. Trimming stripped 2 bases from V and 4 bases from J, with 7 bases between. The germline gives CDR1 SGHAT, CDR2 FQDESV (reference sequence). The CDR3 has 13 amino acids. The CDR3 nucleotides are TGTGCCAGCAGCTTACCAGTCTCAGATACGCAGTATTTT. It specifies CASSLPVSDTQYF.

The rearrangement links TRBV14 to TRBJ1-2, with 7 bases that match TRBD1. CDR3 length: 13 amino acids. Germline values: CDR1 SGHDN, CDR2 FVKESK. The trim removed 4 bases at V and 5 bases at J, leaving 4 bases unmatched. The CDR3 spells CASSLQGPYGYTF. The CDR3 nucleotides are TGTGCCAGCAGCCTACAGGGGCCGTATGGCTACACCTTC. The full variable domain, in which reference TRBV14 and TRBJ1-2 provide the parts outside the CDR3, is EAGVTQFPSHSVIEKGQTVTLRCDPISGHDNLYWYRRVMGKEIKFLLHFVKESKQDESGMPNNRFLAERTGGTYSTLKVQPAELEDSGVYFCASSLQGPYGYTFGSGTRLTVV.

On this clone: Possible read error: a much larger clone is one base away. This sequence joins TRBV7-3 and TRBJ2-1; 13 bases agree with TRBD2. The germline CDR1 and CDR2 sequences are SGHTA and FQGTGA. The CDR3 has 14 residues. Unmatched junction bases numbered 2, after V lost 5 bases and J lost 7 bases. The DNA for the CDR3 is TGTGCCAGCAGCACGACTAGCGGGAGGAATGAGCAGTTCTTC. Amino acids: CASSTTSGRNEQFF.

This clone occurred once. The chain combines TRBV7-3 with TRBJ1-1; 7 bases are a match to TRBD1. Germline V gene sequence: CDR1 SGHTA, CDR2 FQGTGA. The CDR3 has 14 residues. V gave up 6 bases and J gave up 1 base; unmatched junction bases: 5. The DNA of the CDR3 is TGTGCCAGCAGTCAACAGGGGAGGAACACTGAAGCTTTCTTT. Protein: CASSQQGRNTEAFF. Using reference TRBV7-3 and TRBJ1-1 for the parts outside the CDR3, the full variable domain is GAGVSQTPSNKVTEKGKYVELRCDPISGHTALYWYRQSLGQGPEFLIYFQGTGAADDSGLPNDRFFAVRPEGSVSTLKIQRTERGDSAVYLCASSQQGRNTEAFFGQGTRLTVV.

The J gene is TRBJ2-2, the V gene TRBV11-2; TRBD2 agrees at 10 bases. The CDR3 is made up of 16 amino acids. Germline V lookup: CDR1 SGHAT, CDR2 FQNNGV. V dropped 5 bases and J dropped 4; count of bases not matched to a gene: 7. The CDR3 DNA sequence: TGTGCCAGCAGCCCCCGTCTAGCGGGGGTCACCGGGGAGCTGTTTTTT. Translating it yields CASSPRLAGVTGELFF.

This chain joins TRBV7-2 and TRBJ2-1; 8 bases align to TRBD2. Looked up from germline, CDR1 is SGHTA and CDR2 is FQGNSA. After removal of 0 bases from V and 3 bases from J, the junction contained 7 bases not matched to a gene. This CDR3 spans 17 amino acids. For the CDR3, the DNA is TGTGCCAGCAGCTTAGCGGGTAAACTAGCGGACTACAATGAGCAGTTCTTC. This gives the protein CASSLAGKLADYNEQFF.

The chain uses TRBV19 and TRBJ2-7; weak D call: TRBD1 (6 bases). Trimming pared 5 bases from V and 5 bases from J, leaving 13 bases between. This CDR3 has 13 residues. Germline CDR1 and CDR2: LNHDA and SQIVND (reference sequence). The CDR3 here is CASSSGAMNEQYF. CDR3 coding DNA: TGTGCCAGTAGTTCAGGGGCCATGAACGAGCAGTACTTC.

This chain links TRBV5-1 with TRBJ1-6; perhaps TRBD1 as D (6 bases). V lost 4 bases and J 3 bases, leaving 17 bases between the germline ends. From germline, CDR1 is SGHRS and CDR2 YFSETQ. There are 17 residues in the CDR3. Written as DNA, the CDR3 is TGCGCCAGCAGCATACAGGACAGTAAAGGCTATAATTCACCCCTCCACTTT. Amino acid sequence: CASSIQDSKGYNSPLHF.

This clone was found a few times. The gene calls are TRBV7-3 and TRBJ2-7; D is unclear. From germline, CDR1 is SGHTA and CDR2 FQGTGA. V was cut by 1 base and J by 3 bases, with 13 bases left in between. This CDR3 has 15 residues. This CDR3 is CASSLMGGQLYEQYF. CDR3 DNA sequence: TGTGCCAGCAGCTTAATGGGTGGGCAACTCTACGAGCAGTACTTC.

The V and J genes are TRBV19 and TRBJ2-1; 7 positions agree with TRBD2. This CDR3 contains 16 residues. Germline V gives CDR1 LNHDA, CDR2 SQIVND (reference sequence). V lost 4 bases to trimming and J lost 7 bases; unmatched junction nucleotides: 13. The CDR3 DNA is TGTGCCAGTAGTACCGGGACTACCACAACCTTGAATGAGCAGTTCTTC. This gives the protein CASSTGTTTTLNEQFF. The variable domain in full, with the rest retrieved from reference TRBV19 and TRBJ2-1, is DGGITQSPKYLFRKEGQNVTLSCEQNLNHDAMYWYRQDPGQGLRLIYYSQIVNDFQKGDIAEGYSVSREKKESFPLTVTSAQKNPTAFYLCASSTGTTTTLNEQFFGPGTRLTVL.

The chain couples TRBV6-2 or TRBV6-3 to TRBJ1-6, with 8 nucleotides matching TRBD1. This CDR3 has 14 residues. Germline CDR1 is MNHEY and CDR2 is SVGEGT. Trimming removed 5 bases from V and 7 bases from J; junction bases left unmatched: 4. The CDR3 nucleotides are TGTGCCAGCAGTGGACAGGGTGGGAATTCACCCCTCCACTTT. This translates into CASSGQGGNSPLHF.

The CDR3, as DNA: TGTGCCAGCAGCTCGTTTCGACTCATGAAAGGATCGGATTCACCCCTCCACTTT. Translating it yields CASSSFRLMKGSDSPLHF. The chain is built from TRBV7-9 and TRBJ1-6; the D is unclear. CDR1 and CDR2 from the germline V gene are SEHNR and FQNEAQ (reference sequence). This CDR3 has 18 amino acids. Trimming left V 4 bases short and J 8 bases short, with 24 bases between.

The gene calls are TRBV18 and TRBJ1-2; D is unclear. Trimming shortened V by 3 bases and J by 3 bases, and 8 bases separated the two germline ends. The length of the CDR3 is 13 residues. Per the germline V gene, CDR1 is KGHSH and CDR2 is LQKENI. CDR3: CASSPKTDYGYTF. The CDR3 DNA follows: TGTGCCAGCTCACCTAAAACAGACTATGGCTACACCTTC.

The J gene is TRBJ1-1, the V gene TRBV7-8; D may be TRBD1 (5 bases). Per germline, CDR1 SGHVS and CDR2 FQNEAQ. The CDR3 loop spans 17 amino acids. V was clipped by 0 bases and J by 2 bases, with 16 bases between them. The CDR3 here is CASSLAPPGGGNTEAFF. As DNA, the CDR3 is TGTGCCAGCAGCTTAGCGCCCCCCGGGGGGGGAAACACTGAAGCTTTCTTT.

The V gene is TRBV6-5, the J gene TRBJ1-6, with 8 bases identical to TRBD1. Germline CDR1 is MNHEY and CDR2 is SVGAGI. The trim removed 2 bases at V and 6 bases at J, leaving 6 bases unmatched. There are 16 residues in the CDR3. CDR3 nucleotides: TGTGCCAGCAGTTACAGGGACAGGACCGTTAATTCACCCCTCCACTTT. Translation: CASSYRDRTVNSPLHF.

This sequence joins TRBV4-1 and TRBJ2-7; maybe TRBD2 (6 bases). Germline assignment: CDR1 MGHRA and CDR2 YSYEKL. V was clipped by 0 bases and J by 0 bases, with 6 bases between them. The CDR3 is 14 amino acids. The DNA of the CDR3 is TGCGCCAGCAGCCAAGAGACTAGCTCCTACGAGCAGTACTTC. Amino acid sequence: CASSQETSSYEQYF.

The chain joins TRBV7-2 to TRBJ2-5, with 7 bases lining up with TRBD2. The V and J ends lost 4 bases and 4 bases, in that order; junction bases with no gene match: 6. CDR1 and CDR2 from the germline V gene are SGHTA and FQGNSA. The CDR3 loop spans 14 amino acids. CDR3 in DNA: TGTGCCAGCAGCTACTGGGGGGGAGGAGAGACCCAGTACTTC. As protein: CASSYWGGGETQYF.

The rearrangement joins TRBV11-2 to TRBJ2-7; D is uncertain. The CDR3 totals 14 residues. The germline V gene has CDR1 SGHAT and CDR2 FQNNGV. Trimming took 6 bases from V and 0 from J, leaving 12 bases between them. CDR3: CASSSQVLSYEQYF. In nucleotides, the CDR3 is TGTGCCAGCAGTTCTCAGGTTCTCTCCTACGAGCAGTACTTC.

This chain links TRBV7-2 with TRBJ1-5, with 8 positions matching TRBD1. Unmatched junction bases numbered 7, after V lost 5 bases and J lost 7 bases. The CDR3 is made up of 14 amino acids. CDR1 and CDR2 from the germline V gene are SGHTA and FQGNSA. The CDR3 region is CASSKRTGNQPQHF. CDR3 bases: TGTGCCAGCAGCAAACGGACAGGGAACCAGCCCCAGCATTTT.

The V and J genes are TRBV27 and TRBJ1-1; the match to TRBD1 covers 7 bases. Germline CDR1 is MNHEY and CDR2 is SMNVEV (reference sequence). Trimming took 6 bases from V and 0 from J; bases not matched to a gene: 10. The CDR3 runs to 16 residues. DNA for the CDR3: TGTGCCAGCAGCAAAGACAGGGCACGAATGAACACTGAAGCTTTCTTT. Its translation: CASSKDRARMNTEAFF.